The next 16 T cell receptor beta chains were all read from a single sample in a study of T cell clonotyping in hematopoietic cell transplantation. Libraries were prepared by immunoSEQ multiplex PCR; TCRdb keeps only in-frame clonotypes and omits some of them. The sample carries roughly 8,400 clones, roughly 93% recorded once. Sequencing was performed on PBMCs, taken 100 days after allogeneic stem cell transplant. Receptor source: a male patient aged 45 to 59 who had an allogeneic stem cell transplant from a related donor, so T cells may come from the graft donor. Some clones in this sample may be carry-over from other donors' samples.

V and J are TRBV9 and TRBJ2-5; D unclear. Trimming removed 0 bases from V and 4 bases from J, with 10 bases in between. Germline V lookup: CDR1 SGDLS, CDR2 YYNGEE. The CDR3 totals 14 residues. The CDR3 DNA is TGTGCCAGCAGCGTAGGATCCCTAGGAGAGACCCAGTACTTC. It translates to CASSVGSLGETQYF.

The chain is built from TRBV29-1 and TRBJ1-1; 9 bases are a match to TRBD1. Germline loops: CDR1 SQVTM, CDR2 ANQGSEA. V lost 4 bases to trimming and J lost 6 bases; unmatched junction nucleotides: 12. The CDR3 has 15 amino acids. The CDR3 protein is CSVVIGTGWVSEAFF. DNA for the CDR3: TGCAGCGTTGTTATTGGGACAGGGTGGGTGTCTGAAGCTTTCTTT.

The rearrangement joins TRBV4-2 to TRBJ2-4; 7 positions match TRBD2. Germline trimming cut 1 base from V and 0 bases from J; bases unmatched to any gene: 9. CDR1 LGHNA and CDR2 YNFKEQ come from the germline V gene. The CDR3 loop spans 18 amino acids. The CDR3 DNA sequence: TGTGCCAGCAGCCAAGGGGTAGTGGCGGGAGAAGCCAAAAACATTCAGTACTTC. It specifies CASSQGVVAGEAKNIQYF.

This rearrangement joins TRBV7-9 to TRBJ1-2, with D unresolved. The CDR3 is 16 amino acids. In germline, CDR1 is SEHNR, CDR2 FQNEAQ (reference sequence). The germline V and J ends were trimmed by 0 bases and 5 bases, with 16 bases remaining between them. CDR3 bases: TGTGCCAGCAGCTTAGCGTTCCGGGAAGCGCAATATGGCTACACCTTC. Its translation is CASSLAFREAQYGYTF.

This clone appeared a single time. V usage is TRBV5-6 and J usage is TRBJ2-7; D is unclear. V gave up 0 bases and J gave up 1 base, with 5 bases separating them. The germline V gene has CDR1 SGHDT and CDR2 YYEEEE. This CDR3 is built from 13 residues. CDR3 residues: CASSLEQSYEQYF. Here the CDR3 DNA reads TGTGCCAGCAGCTTGGAACAATCCTACGAGCAGTACTTC.

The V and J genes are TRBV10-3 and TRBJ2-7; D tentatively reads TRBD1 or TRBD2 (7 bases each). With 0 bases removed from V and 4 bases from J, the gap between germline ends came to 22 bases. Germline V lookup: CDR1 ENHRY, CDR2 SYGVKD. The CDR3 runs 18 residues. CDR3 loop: CAISESRRGGRLGYEQYF. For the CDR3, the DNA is TGTGCCATCAGTGAGTCACGCAGGGGGGGACGGCTAGGGTACGAGCAGTACTTC.

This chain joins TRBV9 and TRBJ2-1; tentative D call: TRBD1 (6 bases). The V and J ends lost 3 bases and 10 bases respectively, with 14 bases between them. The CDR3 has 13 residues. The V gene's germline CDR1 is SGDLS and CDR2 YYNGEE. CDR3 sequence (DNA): TGTGCCAGCAGCGACACGATAGGGGGAGAGCAGTTCTTC. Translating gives CASSDTIGGEQFF.

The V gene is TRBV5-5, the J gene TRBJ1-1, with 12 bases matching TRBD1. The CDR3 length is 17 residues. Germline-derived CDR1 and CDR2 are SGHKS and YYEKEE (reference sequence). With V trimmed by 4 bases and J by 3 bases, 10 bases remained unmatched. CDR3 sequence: CASSARDRGRFDTEAFF. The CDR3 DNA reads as TGTGCCAGCAGCGCAAGGGACAGGGGGCGGTTTGACACTGAAGCTTTCTTT.

The DNA of the CDR3 is TGTGCCTGGGTCAGATTGATGAACACTGAAGCTTTCTTT. Protein product: CAWVRLMNTEAFF. The chain employs TRBV30 and TRBJ1-1; D gene ambiguous. This CDR3 comprises 13 residues. CDR1 and CDR2 from the germline V gene are GTSNPN and SVGIG (reference sequence). The V end was cut by 5 bases, the J end by 0 bases, with 10 bases between.

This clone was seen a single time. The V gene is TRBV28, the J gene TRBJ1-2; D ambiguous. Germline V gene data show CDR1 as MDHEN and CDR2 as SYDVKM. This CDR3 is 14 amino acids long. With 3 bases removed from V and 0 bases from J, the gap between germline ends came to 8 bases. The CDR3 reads CASSLDGTNYGYTF. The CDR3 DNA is TGTGCCAGCAGTTTGGATGGGACTAACTATGGCTACACCTTC.

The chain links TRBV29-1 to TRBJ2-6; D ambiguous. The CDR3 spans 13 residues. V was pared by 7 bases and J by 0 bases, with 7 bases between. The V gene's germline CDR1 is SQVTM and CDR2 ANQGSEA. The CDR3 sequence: CSAAVSGANVLTF. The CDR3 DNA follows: TGCAGCGCCGCAGTCTCTGGGGCCAACGTCCTGACTTTC.

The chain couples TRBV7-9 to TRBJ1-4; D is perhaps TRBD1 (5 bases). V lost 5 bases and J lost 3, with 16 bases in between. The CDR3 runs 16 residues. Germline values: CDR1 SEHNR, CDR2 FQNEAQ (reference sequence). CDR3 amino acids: CASSPDTFTANEKLFF. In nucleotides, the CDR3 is TGTGCCAGCAGCCCGGACACCTTTACGGCTAATGAAAAACTGTTTTTT.

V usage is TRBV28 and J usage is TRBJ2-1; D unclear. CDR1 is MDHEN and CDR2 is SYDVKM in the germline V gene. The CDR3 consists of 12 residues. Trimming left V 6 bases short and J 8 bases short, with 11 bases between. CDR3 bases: TGTGCCAGCAGCCTATACGGCGATGAGCAGTTCTTC. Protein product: CASSLYGDEQFF.

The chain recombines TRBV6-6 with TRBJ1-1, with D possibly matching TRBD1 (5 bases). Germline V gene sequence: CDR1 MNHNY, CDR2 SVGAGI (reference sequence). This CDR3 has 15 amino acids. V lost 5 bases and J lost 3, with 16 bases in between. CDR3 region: CASSRWGLTDTEAFF. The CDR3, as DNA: TGTGCCAGCAGTCGGTGGGGCCTTACGGACACTGAAGCTTTCTTT.

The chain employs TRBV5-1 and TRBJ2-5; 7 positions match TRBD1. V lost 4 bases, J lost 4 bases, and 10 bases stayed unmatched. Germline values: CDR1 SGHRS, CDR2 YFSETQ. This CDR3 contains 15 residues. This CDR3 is CASSPDRTMRETQYF. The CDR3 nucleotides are TGCGCCAGCAGCCCGGACAGGACAATGCGAGAGACCCAGTACTTC.

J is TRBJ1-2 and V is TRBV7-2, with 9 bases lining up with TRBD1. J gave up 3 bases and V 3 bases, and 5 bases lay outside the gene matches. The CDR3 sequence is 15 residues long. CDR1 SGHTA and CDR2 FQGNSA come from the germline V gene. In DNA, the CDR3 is TGTGCCAGCAGCTTGGGGGGGACAGGGCACTATGGCTACACCTTC. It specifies CASSLGGTGHYGYTF.